This TCR beta chain was observed in a study of neurological immune-mediated disorders. Each TCR transcript was tagged with a 10-nucleotide random UMI during 5'RACE. MiXCR was run by TCRdb on the 5' RACE reads, yielding one entry per CDR3 protein. The sample carries just over 20,000 distinct CDR3 sequences, approximately 15% recorded once. There are 15 residues in the CDR3. The V segment lost 4 bases and the J segment 4 bases; nucleotides outside the gene matches: 8. Germline V gene sequence: CDR1 SEHNR, CDR2 FQNEAQ (reference sequence). General observations from the study: The study found the most TCR clonal expansion in HTLV-1-associated myelopathy and the least in multiple sclerosis, below healthy controls. The expanded clones of different subjects shared no CDR3 amino acid sequences (suggesting private repertoires in all groups).

In this sample, this clonotype turned up many times. Its antigen is undetermined. Sorted libraries used approximately 1 million CD4+ or CD8+ T cells. The sequence derives from a woman in her late teens or twenties with multiple sclerosis. Sequencing was done on a sample of CD8+ T cells from blood. V and J are TRBV7-9 and TRBJ2-5, with 8 bases identical to TRBD1. CDR3 sequence reads: CASSSPTGVRETQYF. CDR3 in DNA: TGTGCCAGCAGCTCTCCGACAGGGGTGAGAGAGACCCAGTACTTC.